The T cell receptor beta chain described here comes from a study of shared clonotypes between healthy human individuals. Study observations and caveats: Non-shared clonotypes had lower generation probabilities than clonotypes shared by all four sorted-subset donors. Shared across several donors were 4% to 5% of the naive CD4 clonotypes.

Turning to this clone: What it recognizes is unknown.

Sorted subsets were amplified in replicate PCRs using 200 ng DNA, 30,000 to 35,000 T cell genomes. Produced via immunoSEQ multiplex PCR; TCRdb's table is partial and in-frame only. In the table there are approximately 980,000 clones, 70% to 85% of which are singletons. The source is a man younger than 35 in good health. Material for sequencing was memory CD4+ T cells sorted from blood. Subset noted: CD45RA-negative fraction.

For the CDR3, the DNA is TGTGCCAGCAGCGAAAGGCCCCAGTATAATTCACCCCTCCACTTT. Encoded protein: CASSERPQYNSPLHF. This chain links TRBV9 with TRBJ1-6; D remains ambiguous. The germline V gene encodes CDR1 SGDLS and CDR2 YYNGEE. V gave up 3 bases and J gave up 4 bases, with 11 bases separating them. The CDR3 has 15 amino acids.